This entry describes one TCR beta chain. These data belong to a study of blood T cell repertoires in COVID-19. Turning to the study itself: Both acute and convalescent COVID-19 samples were obtained from the United States, Italy and Spain. From T cells, B-cell-depleted T cells, or PBMCs came the material, which was cDNA or gDNA.

Authors' analysis steps: Reference gene primer amplification gave nucleated cell count estimates. Sequencing was performed with immunoSEQ multiplex PCR; in TCRdb, only in-frame clones are kept and a portion is missing. The V and J calls and clone size are taken from that table; D and trimming were inferred from the DNA. The data contain tens of thousands of clones, around four fifths of them singletons. Germline CDR1 and CDR2: MNHEY and SVGAGI. This CDR3 has 15 amino acids. Trimming left V 6 bases short and J 0 bases short, with 12 bases between. The rearrangement joins TRBV6-5 to TRBJ1-3; perhaps TRBD1 as D (5 bases). The material sequenced was peripheral blood. The receptor comes from a human donor in a cohort sampled during active COVID-19. This CDR3 is CASSPGGDSGNTIYF. In nucleotides, the CDR3 is TGTGCCAGCAGCCCCGGGGGGGACTCTGGAAACACCATATATTTT.